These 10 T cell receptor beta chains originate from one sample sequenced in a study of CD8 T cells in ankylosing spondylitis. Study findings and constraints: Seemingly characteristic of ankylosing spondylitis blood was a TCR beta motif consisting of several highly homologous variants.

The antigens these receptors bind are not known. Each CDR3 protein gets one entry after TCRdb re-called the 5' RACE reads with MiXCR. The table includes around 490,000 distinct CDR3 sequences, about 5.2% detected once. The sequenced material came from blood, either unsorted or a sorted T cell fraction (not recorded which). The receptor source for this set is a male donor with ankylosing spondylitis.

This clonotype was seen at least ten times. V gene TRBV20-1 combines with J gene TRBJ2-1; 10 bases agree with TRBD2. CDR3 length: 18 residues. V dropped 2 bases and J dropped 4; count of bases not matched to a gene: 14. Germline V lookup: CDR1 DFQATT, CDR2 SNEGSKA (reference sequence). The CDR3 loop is CSARLRLAGAEGYNEQFF. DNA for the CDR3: TGCAGTGCTAGATTGAGGCTAGCGGGAGCTGAGGGTTACAATGAGCAGTTCTTC.

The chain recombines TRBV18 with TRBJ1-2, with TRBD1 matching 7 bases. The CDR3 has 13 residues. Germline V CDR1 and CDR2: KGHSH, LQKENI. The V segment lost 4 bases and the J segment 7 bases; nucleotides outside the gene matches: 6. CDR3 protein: CASSRDSLSGYTF. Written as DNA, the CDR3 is TGTGCCAGCTCACGGGACAGCTTATCTGGCTACACCTTC.

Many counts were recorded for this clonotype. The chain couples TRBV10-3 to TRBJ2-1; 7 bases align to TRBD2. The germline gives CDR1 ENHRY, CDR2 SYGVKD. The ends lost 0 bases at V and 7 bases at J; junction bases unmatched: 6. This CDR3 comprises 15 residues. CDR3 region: CAISESGREGNEQFF. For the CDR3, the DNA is TGTGCCATCAGTGAGTCGGGCAGGGAGGGAAATGAGCAGTTCTTC.

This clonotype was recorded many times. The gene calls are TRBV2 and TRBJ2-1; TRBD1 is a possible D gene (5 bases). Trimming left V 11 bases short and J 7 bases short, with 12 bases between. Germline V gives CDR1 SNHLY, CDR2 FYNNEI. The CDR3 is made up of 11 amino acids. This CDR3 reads CASQGVNEQFF. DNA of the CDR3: TGTGCCTCCCAAGGGGTAAATGAGCAGTTCTTC.

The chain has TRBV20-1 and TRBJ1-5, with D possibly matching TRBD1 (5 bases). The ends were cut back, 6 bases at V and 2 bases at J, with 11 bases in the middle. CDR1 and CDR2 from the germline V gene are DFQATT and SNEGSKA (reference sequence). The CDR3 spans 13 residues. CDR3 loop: CSAGGVGNQPQHF. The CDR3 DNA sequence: TGCAGTGCGGGGGGGGTTGGCAATCAGCCCCAGCATTTT.

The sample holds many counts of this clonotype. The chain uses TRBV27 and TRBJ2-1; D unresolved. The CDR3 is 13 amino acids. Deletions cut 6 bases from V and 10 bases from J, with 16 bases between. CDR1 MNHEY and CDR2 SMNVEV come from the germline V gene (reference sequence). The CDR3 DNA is TGTGCCAGCAGCGCACCGGCATCCGGCGAGCAGTTCTTC. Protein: CASSAPASGEQFF.

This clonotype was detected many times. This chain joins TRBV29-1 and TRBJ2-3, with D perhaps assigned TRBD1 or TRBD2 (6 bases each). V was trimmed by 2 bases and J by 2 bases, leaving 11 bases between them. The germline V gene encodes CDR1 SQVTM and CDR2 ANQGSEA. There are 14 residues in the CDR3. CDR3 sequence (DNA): TGCAGCGTTGAACGGGGGCCTGCCACAGATACGCAGTATTTT. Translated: CSVERGPATDTQYF.

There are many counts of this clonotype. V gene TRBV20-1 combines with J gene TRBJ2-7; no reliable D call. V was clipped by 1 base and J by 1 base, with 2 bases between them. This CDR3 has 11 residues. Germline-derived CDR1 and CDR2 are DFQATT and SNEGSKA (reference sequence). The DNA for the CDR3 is TGCAGTGCTAGAGTTTCCTACGAGCAGTACTTC. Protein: CSARVSYEQYF.

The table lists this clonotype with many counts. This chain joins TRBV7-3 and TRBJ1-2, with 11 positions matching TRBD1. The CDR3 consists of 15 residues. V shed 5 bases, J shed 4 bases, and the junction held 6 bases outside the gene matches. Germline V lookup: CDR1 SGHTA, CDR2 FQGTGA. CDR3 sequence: CASSGTGGSGYGYTF. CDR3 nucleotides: TGTGCCAGCAGCGGGACAGGGGGAAGCGGCTATGGCTACACCTTC. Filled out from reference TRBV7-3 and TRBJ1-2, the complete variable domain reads GAGVSQTPSNKVTEKGKYVELRCDPISGHTALYWYRQSLGQGPEFLIYFQGTGAADDSGLPNDRFFAVRPEGSVSTLKIQRTERGDSAVYLCASSGTGGSGYGYTFGSGTRLTVV.

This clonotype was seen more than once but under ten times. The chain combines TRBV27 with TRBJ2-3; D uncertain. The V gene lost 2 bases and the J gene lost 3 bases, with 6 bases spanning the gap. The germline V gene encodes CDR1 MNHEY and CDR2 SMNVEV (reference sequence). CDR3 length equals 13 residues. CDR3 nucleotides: TGTGCCAGCAGTTTACCGGAAACAGATACGCAGTATTTT. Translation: CASSLPETDTQYF.